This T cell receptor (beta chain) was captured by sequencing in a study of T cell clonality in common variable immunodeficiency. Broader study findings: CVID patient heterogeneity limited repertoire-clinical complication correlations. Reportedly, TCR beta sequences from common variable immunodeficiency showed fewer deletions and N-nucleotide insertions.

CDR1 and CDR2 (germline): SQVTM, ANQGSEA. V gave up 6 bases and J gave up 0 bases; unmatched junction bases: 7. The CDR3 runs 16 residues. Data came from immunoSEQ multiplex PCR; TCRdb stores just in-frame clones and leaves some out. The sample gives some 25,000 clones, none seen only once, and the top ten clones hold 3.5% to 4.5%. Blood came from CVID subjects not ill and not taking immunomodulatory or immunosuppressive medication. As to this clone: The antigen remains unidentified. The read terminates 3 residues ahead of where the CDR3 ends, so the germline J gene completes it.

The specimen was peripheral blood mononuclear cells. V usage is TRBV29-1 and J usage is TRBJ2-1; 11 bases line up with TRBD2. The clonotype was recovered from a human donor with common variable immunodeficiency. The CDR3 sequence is CSVSGTSGLSYNEQFF. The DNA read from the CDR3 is TGCAGCGTCAGCGGGACTAGCGGCCTCTCCTACAATGAG.